The 5 T cell receptor beta chains given below trace back to one sample, sequenced in a study of blood T cell repertoires in COVID-19. Method: immunoSEQ multiplex PCR; TCRdb's copy keeps in-frame clones and lacks some. The table has roughly 400,000 clones, around nine tenths seen once. Sequencing input: PBMCs or T cells enriched from blood (not recorded which). These receptors were obtained from a woman aged 45 to 65 who had recovered from COVID-19.

CDR3 loop: CASSRDHRGLSYEQYF. CDR3 bases: TGTGCCAGCAGCAGAGACCACAGGGGACTTTCCTACGAGCAGTACTTC. V and J are TRBV7-8 and TRBJ2-7, with TRBD1 as a possible D gene (7 bases). The V and J ends lost 5 bases and 1 base respectively, with 18 bases between them. This CDR3 comprises 16 residues. CDR1 SGHVS and CDR2 FQNEAQ come from the germline V gene. Combining the CDR3 with reference TRBV7-8 and TRBJ2-7 gives the whole variable domain GAGVSQSPRYKVAKRGQDVALRCDPISGHVSLFWYQQALGQGPEFLTYFQNEAQLDKSGLPSDRFFAERPEGSVSTLKIQRTQQEDSAVYLCASSRDHRGLSYEQYFGPGTRLTVT.

The gene calls are TRBV7-2 and TRBJ2-7, with 7 bases aligning to TRBD1. Germline loops: CDR1 SGHTA, CDR2 FQGNSA. J was trimmed by 2 bases and V by 5 bases; bases with no gene match: 6. The CDR3 is made up of 14 amino acids. CDR3 region: CASSRTGETYEQYF. CDR3 DNA: TGTGCCAGCAGCCGGACAGGTGAGACCTACGAGCAGTACTTC.

The chain has TRBV5-6 and TRBJ1-6; possibly TRBD1 for D (5 bases). CDR3 length equals 15 residues. Germline loops: CDR1 SGHDT, CDR2 YYEEEE. V gave up 1 base and J gave up 9 bases, with 14 bases separating them. CDR3 protein: CASSLYAGPGSPLHF. In DNA, the CDR3 is TGTGCCAGCAGCTTGTATGCAGGGCCGGGTTCACCCCTCCACTTT.

This rearrangement joins TRBV18 to TRBJ1-6; 7 bases agree with TRBD1. The V segment lost 3 bases and the J segment 3 bases; nucleotides outside the gene matches: 5. Germline lookup yields CDR1 KGHSH and CDR2 LQKENI. The CDR3 contains 16 residues. CDR3 sequence: CASSPNRGNYNSPLHF. For the CDR3, the DNA is TGTGCCAGCTCACCGAACAGGGGAAACTATAATTCACCCCTCCACTTT. The whole variable domain, filled in from reference TRBV18 and TRBJ1-6, reads NAGVMQNPRHLVRRRGQEARLRCSPMKGHSHVYWYRQLPEEGLKFMVYLQKENIIDESGMPKERFSAEFPKEGPSILRIQQVVRGDSAAYFCASSPNRGNYNSPLHFGNGTRLTVT.

The gene calls are TRBV10-3 and TRBJ2-2, with 9 nucleotides matching TRBD1. Germline V gene data show CDR1 as ENHRY and CDR2 as SYGVKD. The CDR3 loop spans 15 amino acids. The V gene end was trimmed by 2 bases and the J gene end by 7 bases; junction bases not matched to a gene: 5. CDR3 residues: CAISEGTGSSGELFF. The CDR3 region has the DNA TGTGCCATCAGTGAGGGGACAGGGTCTAGCGGGGAGCTGTTTTTT.